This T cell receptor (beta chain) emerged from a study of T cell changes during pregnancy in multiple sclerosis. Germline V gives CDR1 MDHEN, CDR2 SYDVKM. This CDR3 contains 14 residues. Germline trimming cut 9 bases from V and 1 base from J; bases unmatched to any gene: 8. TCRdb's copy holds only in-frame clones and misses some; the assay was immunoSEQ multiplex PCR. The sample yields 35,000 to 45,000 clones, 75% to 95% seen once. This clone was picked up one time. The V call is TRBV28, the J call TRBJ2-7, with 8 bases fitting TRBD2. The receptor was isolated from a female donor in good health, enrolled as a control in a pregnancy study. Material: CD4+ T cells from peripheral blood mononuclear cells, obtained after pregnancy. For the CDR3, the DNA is TGTGCCAGTTTCGTCGGGGGGGCGTCCTACGAGCAGTACTTC. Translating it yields CASFVGGASYEQYF.